Detailed here is one TCR beta chain. Its antigen remains unknown. From germline, CDR1 is MNHEY and CDR2 SVGEGT. Losses at the gene ends were 0 bases for V and 4 bases for J; bases not matched to a gene: 1. The CDR3 loop spans 14 amino acids. This specimen belongs to a study of T-cell memory formation after mild COVID-19. Study-wide findings and caveats: Second-wave clones reaching peak frequency on day 37 lacked confirmed SARS-CoV-2 specificity.

Using its own MiXCR run on the 5' RACE reads, TCRdb lists one record per CDR3 protein. The sample has roughly 110,000 distinct CDR3 sequences; roughly 20% are singletons. The gene calls are TRBV6-2 or TRBV6-3 and TRBJ2-7; 9 nucleotides line up with TRBD1. Material for sequencing was PBMCs or a T cell subset sorted from them (not recorded which). The clonotype was recovered from a man younger than 30 who had mild COVID-19 (a few samples of this study predate the infection). Cell type and time point are not known. In nucleotides, the CDR3 is TGTGCCAGCAGTTACTCGGACAGGGGATACGAGCAGTACTTC. Protein product: CASSYSDRGYEQYF.